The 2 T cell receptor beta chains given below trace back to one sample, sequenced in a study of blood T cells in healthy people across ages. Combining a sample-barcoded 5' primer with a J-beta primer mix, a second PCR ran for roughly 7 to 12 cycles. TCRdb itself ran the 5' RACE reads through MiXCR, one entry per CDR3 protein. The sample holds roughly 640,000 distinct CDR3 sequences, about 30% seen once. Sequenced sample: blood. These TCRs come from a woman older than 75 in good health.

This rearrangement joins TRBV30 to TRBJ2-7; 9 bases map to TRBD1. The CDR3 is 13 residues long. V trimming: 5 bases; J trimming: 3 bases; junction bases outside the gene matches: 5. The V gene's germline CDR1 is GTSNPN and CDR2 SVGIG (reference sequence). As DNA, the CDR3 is TGTGCCTGGGGGACAGGGATGGGCTACGAGCAGTACTTC. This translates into CAWGTGMGYEQYF.

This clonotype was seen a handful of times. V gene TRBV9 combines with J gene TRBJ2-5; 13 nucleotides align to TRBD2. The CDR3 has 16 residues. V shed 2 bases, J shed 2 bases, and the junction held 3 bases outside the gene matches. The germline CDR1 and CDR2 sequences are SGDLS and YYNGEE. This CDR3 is CASSVTSGRVQETQYF. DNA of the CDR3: TGTGCCAGCAGCGTTACTAGCGGGAGGGTACAAGAGACCCAGTACTTC.